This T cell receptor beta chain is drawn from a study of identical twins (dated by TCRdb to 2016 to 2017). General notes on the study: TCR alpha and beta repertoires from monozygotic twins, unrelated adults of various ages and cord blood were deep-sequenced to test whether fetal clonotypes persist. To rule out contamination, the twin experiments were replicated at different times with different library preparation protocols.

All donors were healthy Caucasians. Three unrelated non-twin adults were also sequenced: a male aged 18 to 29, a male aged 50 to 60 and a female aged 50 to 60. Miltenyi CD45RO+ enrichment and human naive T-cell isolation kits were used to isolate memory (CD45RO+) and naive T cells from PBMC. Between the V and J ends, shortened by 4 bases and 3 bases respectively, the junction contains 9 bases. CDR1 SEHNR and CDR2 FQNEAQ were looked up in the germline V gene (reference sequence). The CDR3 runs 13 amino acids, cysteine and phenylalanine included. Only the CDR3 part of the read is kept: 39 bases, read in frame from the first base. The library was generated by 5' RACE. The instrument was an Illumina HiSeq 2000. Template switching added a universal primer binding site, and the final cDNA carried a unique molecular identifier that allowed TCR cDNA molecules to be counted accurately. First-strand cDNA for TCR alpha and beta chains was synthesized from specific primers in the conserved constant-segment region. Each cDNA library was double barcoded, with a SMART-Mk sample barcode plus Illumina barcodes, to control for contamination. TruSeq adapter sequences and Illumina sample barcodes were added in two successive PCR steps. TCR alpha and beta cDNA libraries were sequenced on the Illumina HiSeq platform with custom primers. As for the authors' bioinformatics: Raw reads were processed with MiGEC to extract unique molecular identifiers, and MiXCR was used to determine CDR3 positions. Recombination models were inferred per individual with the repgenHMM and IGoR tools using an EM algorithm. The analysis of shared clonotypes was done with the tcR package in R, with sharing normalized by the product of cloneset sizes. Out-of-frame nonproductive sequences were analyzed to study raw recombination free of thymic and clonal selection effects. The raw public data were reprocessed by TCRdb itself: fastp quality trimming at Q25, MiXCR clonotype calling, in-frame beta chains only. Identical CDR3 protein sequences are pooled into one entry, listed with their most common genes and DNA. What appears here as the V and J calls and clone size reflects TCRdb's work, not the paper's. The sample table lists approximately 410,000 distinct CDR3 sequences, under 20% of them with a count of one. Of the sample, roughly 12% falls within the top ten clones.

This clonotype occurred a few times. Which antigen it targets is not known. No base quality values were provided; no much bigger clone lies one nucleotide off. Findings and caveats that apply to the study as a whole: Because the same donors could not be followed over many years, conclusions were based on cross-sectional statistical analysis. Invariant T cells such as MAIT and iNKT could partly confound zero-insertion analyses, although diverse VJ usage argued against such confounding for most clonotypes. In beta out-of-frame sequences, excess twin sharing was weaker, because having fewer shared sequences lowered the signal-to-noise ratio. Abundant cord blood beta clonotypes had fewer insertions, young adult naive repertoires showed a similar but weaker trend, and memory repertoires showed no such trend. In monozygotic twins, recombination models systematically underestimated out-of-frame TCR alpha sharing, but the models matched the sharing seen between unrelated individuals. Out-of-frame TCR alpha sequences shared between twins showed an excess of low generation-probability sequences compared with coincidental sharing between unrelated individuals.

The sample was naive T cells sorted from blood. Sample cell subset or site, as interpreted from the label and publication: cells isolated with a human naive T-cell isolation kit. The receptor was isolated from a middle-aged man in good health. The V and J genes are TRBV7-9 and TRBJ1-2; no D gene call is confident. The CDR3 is CASSSAHYYGYTF. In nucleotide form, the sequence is TGTGCCAGCAGCTCTGCGCATTACTATGGCTACACCTTC. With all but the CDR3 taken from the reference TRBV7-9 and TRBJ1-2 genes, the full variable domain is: DTGVSQNPRHKITKRGQNVTFRCDPISEHNRLYWYRQTLGQGPEFLTYFQNEAQLEKSRLLSDRFSAERPKGSFSTLEIQRTEQGDSAMYLCASSSAHYYGYTFGSGTRLTVV.